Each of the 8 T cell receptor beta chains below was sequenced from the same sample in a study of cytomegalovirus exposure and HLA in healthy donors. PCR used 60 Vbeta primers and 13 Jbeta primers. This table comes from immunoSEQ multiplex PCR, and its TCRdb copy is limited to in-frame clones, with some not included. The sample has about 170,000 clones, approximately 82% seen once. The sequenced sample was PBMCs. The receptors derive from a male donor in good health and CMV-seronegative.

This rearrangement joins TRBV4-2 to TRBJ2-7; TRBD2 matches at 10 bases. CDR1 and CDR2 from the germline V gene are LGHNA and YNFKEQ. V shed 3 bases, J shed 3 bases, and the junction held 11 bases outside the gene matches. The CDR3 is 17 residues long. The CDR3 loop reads CASSHYPLSGRLYEQYF. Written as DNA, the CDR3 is TGTGCCAGCAGCCACTACCCTCTTAGCGGGAGGCTCTACGAGCAGTACTTC.

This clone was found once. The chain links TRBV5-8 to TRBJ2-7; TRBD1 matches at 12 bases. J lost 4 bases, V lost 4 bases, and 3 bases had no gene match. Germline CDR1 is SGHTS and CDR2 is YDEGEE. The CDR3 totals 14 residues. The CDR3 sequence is CASSPGQGAYEQYF. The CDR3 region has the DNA TGTGCCAGCAGCCCGGGACAGGGGGCTTACGAGCAGTACTTC.

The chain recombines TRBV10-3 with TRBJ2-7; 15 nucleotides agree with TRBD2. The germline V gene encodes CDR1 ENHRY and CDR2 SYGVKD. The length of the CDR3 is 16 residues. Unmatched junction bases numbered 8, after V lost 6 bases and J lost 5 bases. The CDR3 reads CAIRGTSGGIEDEQYF. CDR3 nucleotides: TGTGCCATCAGAGGGACTAGCGGGGGGATCGAGGACGAGCAGTACTTC.

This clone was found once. The CDR3 nucleotides read TGTGCCAGCAGCCTCGGGGGTTTAGGAAACACCATATATTTT. It yields the protein CASSLGGLGNTIYF. The rearrangement uses TRBV6-5 and TRBJ1-3; D perhaps matches TRBD1 (5 bases). Germline CDR1 and CDR2: MNHEY and SVGAGI. The V end was cut by 6 bases, the J end by 4 bases, with 13 bases between. The CDR3 spans 14 residues.

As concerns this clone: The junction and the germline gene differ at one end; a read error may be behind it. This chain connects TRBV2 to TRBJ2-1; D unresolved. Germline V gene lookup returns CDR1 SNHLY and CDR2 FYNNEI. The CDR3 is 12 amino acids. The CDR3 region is CASNRWLNGQFF. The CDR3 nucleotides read TGTGCCAGCAATAGATGGTTGAATGGGCAGTTCTTC.

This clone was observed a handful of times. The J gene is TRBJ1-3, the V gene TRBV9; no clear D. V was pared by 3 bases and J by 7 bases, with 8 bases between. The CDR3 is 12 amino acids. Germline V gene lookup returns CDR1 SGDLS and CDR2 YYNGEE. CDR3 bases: TGTGCCAGCAGCGCCCGCGGGAACACCATATATTTT. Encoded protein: CASSARGNTIYF.

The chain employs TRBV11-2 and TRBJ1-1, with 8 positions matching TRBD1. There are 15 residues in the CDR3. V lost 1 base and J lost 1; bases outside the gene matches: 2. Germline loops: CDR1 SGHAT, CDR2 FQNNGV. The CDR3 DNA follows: TGTGCCAGCAGCTTAGCAGGGGGCGCGAACACTGAAGCTTTCTTT. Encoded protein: CASSLAGGANTEAFF. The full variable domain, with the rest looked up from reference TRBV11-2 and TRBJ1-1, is EAGVAQSPRYKIIEKRQSVAFWCNPISGHATLYWYQQILGQGPKLLIQFQNNGVVDDSQLPKDRFSAERLKGVDSTLKIQPAKLEDSAVYLCASSLAGGANTEAFFGQGTRLTVV.

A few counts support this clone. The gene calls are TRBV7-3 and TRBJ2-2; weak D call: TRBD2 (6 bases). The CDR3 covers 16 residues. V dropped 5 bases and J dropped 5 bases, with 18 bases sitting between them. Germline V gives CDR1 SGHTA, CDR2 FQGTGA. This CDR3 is CASSRYGGGGTGELFF. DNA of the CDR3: TGTGCCAGCAGCAGATATGGCGGTGGGGGGACCGGGGAGCTGTTTTTT. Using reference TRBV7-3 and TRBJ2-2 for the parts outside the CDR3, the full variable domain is GAGVSQTPSNKVTEKGKYVELRCDPISGHTALYWYRQSLGQGPEFLIYFQGTGAADDSGLPNDRFFAVRPEGSVSTLKIQRTERGDSAVYLCASSRYGGGGTGELFFGEGSRLTVL.